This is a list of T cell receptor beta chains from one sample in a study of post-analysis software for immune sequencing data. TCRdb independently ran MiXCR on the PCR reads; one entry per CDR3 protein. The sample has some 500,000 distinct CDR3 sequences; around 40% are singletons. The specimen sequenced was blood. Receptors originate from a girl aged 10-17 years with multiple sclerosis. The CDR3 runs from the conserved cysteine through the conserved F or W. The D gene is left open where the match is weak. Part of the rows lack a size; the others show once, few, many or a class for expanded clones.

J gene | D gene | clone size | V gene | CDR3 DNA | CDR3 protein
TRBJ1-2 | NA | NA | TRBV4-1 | TGCGCCAGCAGCCAAGTGAAGGACGGGACGAATGGCTACACCTTC | CASSQVKDGTNGYTF
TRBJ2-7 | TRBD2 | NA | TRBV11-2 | TGTGCCAGCAGATTGCTAGCGGGAGGGATCTACGAGCAGTACTTC | CASRLLAGGIYEQYF
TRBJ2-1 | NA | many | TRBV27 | TGTGCCAGCAGTTTATCGTTAGGGGAGGTTCAATACAATGAGCAGTTCTTC | CASSLSLGEVQYNEQFF
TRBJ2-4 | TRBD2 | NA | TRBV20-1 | TGCAGTGCTAGATCCGGGGGCAGCGGGAGGGGGAACATTCAGTACTTC | CSARSGGSGRGNIQYF
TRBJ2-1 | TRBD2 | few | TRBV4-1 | TGCGCCAGCAGCCAAGGTCGTTACGGGAGGGCGAAAAGCTCCTACAATGAGCAGTTCTTC | CASSQGRYGRAKSSYNEQFF
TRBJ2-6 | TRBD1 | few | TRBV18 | TGTGCCAGCTCAAAAGACAGGGGCTCTGGGGCCAACGTCCTGACTTTC | CASSKDRGSGANVLTF
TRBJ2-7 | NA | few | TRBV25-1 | TGTGCCAGCCGACAGGGAGGGGGCTACGAGCAGTACTTC | CASRQGGGYEQYF
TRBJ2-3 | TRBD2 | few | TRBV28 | TGTGCCAGCAGTCCCCGGACTAGCGGTTTTTTCACAGATACGCAGTATTTT | CASSPRTSGFFTDTQYF
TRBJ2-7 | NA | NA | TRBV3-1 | TGTGCCAGCAGCCCATCATTAGGGGGGTCCTACGAGCAGTACTTC | CASSPSLGGSYEQYF
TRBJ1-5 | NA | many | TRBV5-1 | TGCGCCAGCAGCTTGGGGGGAGGACAGCCCCAGCATTTT | CASSLGGGQPQHF
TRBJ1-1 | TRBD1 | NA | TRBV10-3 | TGTGCCATCAGGCCCCGGGACAGTGAAGCTTTCTTT | CAIRPRDSEAFF
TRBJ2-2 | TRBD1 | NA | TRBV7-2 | TGTGCCAGCAGCACAGGGGTACCTAACACCGGGGAGCTGTTTTTT | CASSTGVPNTGELFF
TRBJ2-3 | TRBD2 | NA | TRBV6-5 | TGTGCCAGCGGTTCGGTGGGGGGGAGCACAGATACGCAGTATTTT | CASGSVGGSTDTQYF
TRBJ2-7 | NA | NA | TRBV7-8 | TGTGCCAGCAGCTTAGTAGCCATTACCACCGAGCAGTACTTC | CASSLVAITTEQYF
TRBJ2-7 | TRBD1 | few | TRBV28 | TGTGCCAGCACCTCCTCTGGGACAGGGGACTACGAGCAGTACTTC | CASTSSGTGDYEQYF
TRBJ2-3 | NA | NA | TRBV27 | TGTGCCAGCAGCACCCGGAGGGGTTGGACAGATACGCAGTATTTT | CASSTRRGWTDTQYF
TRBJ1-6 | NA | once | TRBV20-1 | TGCAGTGCTAGTTGGGGGCGGTACTCGACGAATAATTCACCCCTCCACTTT | CSASWGRYSTNNSPLHF
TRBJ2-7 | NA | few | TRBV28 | TGTGCCAGCAGCGACGGGGCCCTCTACGAGCAGTACTTC | CASSDGALYEQYF
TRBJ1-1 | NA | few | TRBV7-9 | TGTGCCAGCAGCCAGACCAGGGGAGTGAACACTGAAGCTTTCTTT | CASSQTRGVNTEAFF
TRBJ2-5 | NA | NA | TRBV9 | TGTGCCAGCAGCCCCGGGACGGCCATAGAGGCCCAGTACTTC | CASSPGTAIEAQYF
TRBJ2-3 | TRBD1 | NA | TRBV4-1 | TGCGCCAGCAGCCAAGATTTCAGGGGGCTCGACACAGATACGCAGTATTTT | CASSQDFRGLDTDTQYF
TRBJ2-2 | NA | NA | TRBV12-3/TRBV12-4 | TGCGCCAGCAACACGATCACCGGGGAGCTGTTTTTT | CASNTITGELFF
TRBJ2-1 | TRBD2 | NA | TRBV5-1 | TGCGCCAGCAGCTTGGTCGGGCTAGCGGGAGGTGTTGAGCAGTTCTTC | CASSLVGLAGGVEQFF
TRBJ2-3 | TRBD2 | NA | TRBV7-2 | TGTGCCAGCAGCCGGGGGGCAGATACGCAGTATTTT | CASSRGADTQYF
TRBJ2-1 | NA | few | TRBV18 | TGTGCCAGCTCACCACTAGGACGGGATTCTGAGCAGTTCTTC | CASSPLGRDSEQFF
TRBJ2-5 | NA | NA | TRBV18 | TGTGCCAGCTCCCCCCGGACGACGGAGACCCAGTACTTC | CASSPRTTETQYF
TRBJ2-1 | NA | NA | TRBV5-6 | TGTGCCAGCAGCTTGGTAAAGGTCTCCTACGAGCAGTTCTTC | CASSLVKVSYEQFF
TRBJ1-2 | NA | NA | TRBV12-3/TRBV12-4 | TGTGCCAGCAGCCCCTCACGCTATGGCTACACCTTC | CASSPSRYGYTF
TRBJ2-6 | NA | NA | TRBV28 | TGTGCCAGTCAAGGGGGGTACTCTGGGGCCAACGTCCTGACTTTC | CASQGGYSGANVLTF
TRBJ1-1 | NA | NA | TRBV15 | TGTGCCACCAGCAGAGATCATACAGCTACTGAAGCTTTCTTT | CATSRDHTATEAFF
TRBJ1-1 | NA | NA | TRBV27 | TGTGCCAGCAGTTTGTCGGAGGGGGATGAAGCTTTCTTT | CASSLSEGDEAFF
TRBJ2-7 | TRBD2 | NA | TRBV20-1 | TGCAGTGCTCGTGGGACTAGCGGAGAACTCTACGAGCAGTACTTC | CSARGTSGELYEQYF